This T cell receptor beta chain was obtained from a study of Graves' ophthalmopathy and Graves' hyperthyroidism. CDR1 is MNHEY, CDR2 SVGEGT, per germline. The CDR3 loop spans 11 amino acids. Trimming cost V 6 bases and J 7 bases, with 10 bases left between them. Researchers took RNA transcripts and amplified TCR beta CDR3 regions from them. HTBI primers were used in a first-round RT-PCR, which preceded a second-round multiplex PCR. TCRdb redid the calling of the multiplex PCR reads with MiXCR, one entry per CDR3 protein. Of about 210,000 distinct CDR3 sequences in the sample, approximately 29% were seen once. There are many counts of this clonotype.

Specimen: peripheral blood. The clonotype comes from a man aged 45 to 65 with Graves' ophthalmopathy. The chain combines TRBV6-2 or TRBV6-3 with TRBJ2-7; D may be TRBD2 (5 bases). CDR3 residues: CASSPPGEQYF. DNA for the CDR3: TGTGCCAGCAGCCCTCCGGGAGAGCAGTACTTC.